This T cell receptor beta chain was captured by sequencing in a study of T cell responses to AZD1222 COVID-19 vaccine. Overall study results and limits: Unmutated regions of variants are reportedly targeted by nearly half of spike-specific TCRs. Researchers took repertoire samples only after the peak T cell response had come.

Pooling was applied to second doses at about 4 or about 12 weeks. On this clone: No antigen is known for it.

Measured with immunoSEQ multiplex PCR; TCRdb has only the in-frame clones, and not every one. The sample shows 180,000 or so clones, roughly 90% of them seen only once. The CDR3 runs 16 residues. From germline, CDR1 is GTSNPN and CDR2 SVGIG (reference sequence). Between the trimmed V and J ends, which lost 1 base and 0 bases, there was a span of 15 bases. The receptor was derived from an adult who received the AZD1222 COVID-19 vaccine. This specimen was peripheral blood, taken 28 days after the second AZD1222 dose. V usage is TRBV30 and J usage is TRBJ1-2; D is unclear. The DNA for the CDR3 is TGTGCCTGGAGTGCCGTGGGGTCCCGAGCTAACTATGGCTACACCTTC. As protein: CAWSAVGSRANYGYTF.